These 20 T cell receptor beta chains were all obtained from the same sample, sequenced in a study of spatial heterogeneity in lung cancer. TCRdb redid the calling of the 5' RACE reads with MiXCR, one entry per CDR3 protein. The sample comprises 25,000 or so distinct CDR3 sequences, less than 3.5% of which are singletons, and around 30% rests with the top ten. Documented time point: sample taken at primary tumor resection. The source material was PBMCs, sampled at surgery. These receptors originate from a female donor with early-stage non-small cell lung cancer.

The sample holds many counts of this clonotype. V and J are TRBV29-1 and TRBJ2-4; 9 positions agree with TRBD2. Germline CDR1 reads SQVTM; CDR2 reads ANQGSEA. CDR3 size: 15 residues. Losses at the gene ends were 4 bases for V and 0 bases for J; bases not matched to a gene: 4. DNA for the CDR3: TGCAGCGTTGGTCTAGCGGGACTAGCCAAAAACATTCAGTACTTC. Its protein is CSVGLAGLAKNIQYF.

There are many counts of this clonotype. The V call is TRBV28, the J call TRBJ2-3; TRBD2 agrees at 9 bases. Germline CDR1 MDHEN, CDR2 SYDVKM. Trimming removed 3 bases from V and 0 bases from J; junction bases left unmatched: 4. CDR3 length: 16 residues. The CDR3: CASSFSSGISTDTQYF. The DNA for the CDR3 is TGTGCCAGCAGTTTCTCTAGCGGGATTAGCACAGATACGCAGTATTTT.

This clonotype ranks as medium-sized. The chain couples TRBV2 to TRBJ2-5; D not certain. The CDR3 length is 15 residues. Per the germline V gene, CDR1 is SNHLY and CDR2 is FYNNEI. V was cut by 5 bases and J by 6 bases, with 19 bases left in between. CDR3 DNA sequence: TGTGCCAGCAGTCCATGGACGGCGACTGTACAGACCCAGTACTTC. It codes for CASSPWTATVQTQYF.

This clonotype has at least ten counts. This chain joins TRBV4-1 and TRBJ2-1; 9 bases line up with TRBD2. This CDR3 contains 15 residues. V dropped 7 bases and J dropped 8; count of bases not matched to a gene: 12. Germline lookup yields CDR1 MGHRA and CDR2 YSYEKL. This CDR3 reads CASTRDGGRAYEQFF. The CDR3 nucleotides are TGCGCCAGCACCCGCGATGGCGGGAGGGCCTATGAGCAGTTCTTC.

The table lists this clonotype with many counts. This rearrangement joins TRBV12-3 or TRBV12-4 to TRBJ1-5; 7 bases map to TRBD1. The CDR3 runs to 13 residues. Trimming cost V 5 bases and J 4 bases; bases outside gene matches: 2. The CDR3 coding sequence is TGTGCCAGCAGTCCACAGGGGAATCAGCCCCAGCATTTT. Translation gives CASSPQGNQPQHF.

This clonotype was observed at least ten times. This chain links TRBV20-1 with TRBJ1-1; no firm D call. The germline gives CDR1 DFQATT, CDR2 SNEGSKA (reference sequence). V dropped 4 bases and J dropped 7 bases, with 16 bases sitting between them. The CDR3 has 13 amino acids. The CDR3, as DNA: TGCAGTGCTACCCCCCCCCAAGAGCTTGAAGCTTTCTTT. Protein: CSATPPQELEAFF.

By share, this clonotype ranks as medium-sized. CDR3 nucleotide sequence: TGCAGTGCTCCCATCGACAGGACCTACTACGAGCAGTACTTC. Encoded protein: CSAPIDRTYYEQYF. This chain uses TRBV20-1 with TRBJ2-7; TRBD1 might be the D (6 bases). The CDR3 runs to 14 residues. Germline V gene data show CDR1 as DFQATT and CDR2 as SNEGSKA (reference sequence). The V end lost 5 bases, the J end lost 3 bases, and 17 bases lay between the germline ends.

The V gene is TRBV27, the J gene TRBJ1-5; D unclear. In germline, CDR1 is MNHEY, CDR2 SMNVEV (reference sequence). The length of the CDR3 is 15 residues. Trimming removed 8 bases from V and 1 base from J, with 15 bases in between. CDR3 sequence (DNA): TGTGCCAGCGGAACACGGGGATTCAGCAATCAGCCCCAGCATTTT. This sequence encodes CASGTRGFSNQPQHF.

This clonotype appeared many times. The V call is TRBV7-9, the J call TRBJ2-1, with D hard to call. Trimming took 1 base from V and 4 from J, leaving 17 bases between them. The CDR3 is 17 amino acids. CDR1 is SEHNR and CDR2 is FQNEAQ in the germline V gene (reference sequence). The CDR3 loop reads CASSLVDWADEYNEQFF. The CDR3 DNA follows: TGTGCCAGCAGCTTAGTAGACTGGGCGGACGAATACAATGAGCAGTTCTTC.

This clonotype has ten or more counts. The chain carries TRBV28 and TRBJ2-7; 9 positions agree with TRBD1. The germline V gene has CDR1 MDHEN and CDR2 SYDVKM. With 5 bases clipped from V and 4 bases from J, the junction kept 3 bases outside the gene matches. The CDR3 totals 13 residues. The CDR3 bases are TGTGCCAGCAGTCCTGGACAGGGGTACGAGCAGTACTTC. Translation gives CASSPGQGYEQYF.

This clonotype occurred many times. The rearrangement joins TRBV29-1 to TRBJ1-1, with D unclear. Trimming shortened V by 6 bases and J by 2 bases, and 13 bases separated the two germline ends. This CDR3 is built from 13 residues. Per the germline V gene, CDR1 is SQVTM and CDR2 is ANQGSEA. CDR3 DNA sequence: TGCAGCGTCAACGGGATATTCAACACTGAAGCTTTCTTT. Translating gives CSVNGIFNTEAFF.

This chain uses TRBV4-1 with TRBJ1-6, with a weak D call TRBD1 (6 bases). The V end lost 0 bases, the J end lost 0 bases, and 12 bases lay between the germline ends. CDR1 is MGHRA, CDR2 YSYEKL, per germline. The CDR3 runs 18 residues. CDR3 region: CASSQDPGQSSYNSPLHF. As DNA, the CDR3 is TGCGCCAGCAGCCAAGACCCCGGACAGAGCTCCTATAATTCACCCCTCCACTTT.

J is TRBJ1-2 and V is TRBV27; D remains unclear. The CDR3 contains 13 residues. The germline V gene has CDR1 MNHEY and CDR2 SMNVEV (reference sequence). Trimming removed 2 bases from V and 2 bases from J, with 6 bases in between. CDR3 DNA sequence: TGTGCCAGCAGTTTAGTGGGAAACTATGGCTACACCTTC. Translated: CASSLVGNYGYTF.

This clonotype came up many times. V is TRBV28 and J is TRBJ2-1, with TRBD2 identical over 10 bases. From germline, CDR1 is MDHEN and CDR2 SYDVKM. CDR3 length equals 16 residues. Trimming removed 6 bases from V and 6 bases from J; junction bases left unmatched: 11. This CDR3 is CASSPSRLAGANEQFF. The DNA for the CDR3 is TGTGCCAGCAGCCCGAGTCGACTAGCGGGTGCCAATGAGCAGTTCTTC.

This clonotype showed up many times. The chain is built from TRBV27 and TRBJ2-3; D unclear. Per the germline V gene, CDR1 is MNHEY and CDR2 is SMNVEV (reference sequence). The CDR3 length is 14 residues. V lost 8 bases and J 2 bases, leaving 14 bases between the germline ends. The CDR3 nucleotides read TGTGCCAGCCATCAGGCAGGCGACACAGATACGCAGTATTTT. Translated, it gives CASHQAGDTDTQYF.

This clonotype was found many times. This sequence joins TRBV6-5 and TRBJ2-3; 8 nucleotides line up with TRBD2. Germline assignment: CDR1 MNHEY and CDR2 SVGAGI. V shed 8 bases, J shed 3 bases, and the junction held 13 bases outside the gene matches. CDR3 length: 16 residues. CDR3 in amino acids: CASAKGRGRRTDTQYF. DNA of the CDR3: TGTGCCAGCGCCAAGGGGCGCGGGAGGAGGACAGATACGCAGTATTTT.

This clonotype was seen repeatedly, ten times or more. The chain uses TRBV7-3 and TRBJ1-1; TRBD1 might be the D (5 bases). Trimming stripped 6 bases from V and 0 bases from J, with 11 bases between. This CDR3 has 14 residues. The germline gives CDR1 SGHTA, CDR2 FQGTGA. The CDR3 here is CASSPGPLNTEAFF. The CDR3 coding sequence is TGTGCCAGCAGTCCGGGGCCGCTGAACACTGAAGCTTTCTTT.

This clonotype came up many times. The genes are TRBV24-1 and TRBJ2-3; 7 bases agree with TRBD1. Germline lookup yields CDR1 KGHDR and CDR2 SFDVKD. The V segment lost 7 bases and the J segment 13 bases; nucleotides outside the gene matches: 10. This CDR3 region has 12 residues. The CDR3 nucleotides read TGTGCCACCAGCCGGACAGGCCGAGTGGAGTATTTT. As protein: CATSRTGRVEYF.

Sample share makes this clonotype medium-sized (0.01 to 0.1%). V usage is TRBV28 and J usage is TRBJ1-1; D remains ambiguous. This CDR3 has 13 amino acids. Trimming took 5 bases from V and 1 from J, leaving 8 bases between them. The germline V gene has CDR1 MDHEN and CDR2 SYDVKM. The CDR3 coding sequence is TGTGCCAGCAGTGAAGGGTCGAACACTGAAGCTTTCTTT. Translation: CASSEGSNTEAFF.

The chain joins TRBV19 to TRBJ2-7; D gene unclear. Looked up from germline, CDR1 is LNHDA and CDR2 is SQIVND (reference sequence). The ends were cut back, 1 base at V and 6 bases at J, with 7 bases in the middle. This CDR3 comprises 12 residues. CDR3 in DNA: TGTGCCAGTAGTATAGGGAATACCGAGCAGTACTTC. This translates into CASSIGNTEQYF.